These 14 T cell receptor beta chains share one sample of origin, sequenced in a study of neurological immune-mediated disorders. Time point in this sample: longitudinal time-point 3. Each CDR3 protein gets one entry after TCRdb re-called the 5' RACE reads with MiXCR. The table records roughly 100,000 distinct CDR3 sequences, under 14% of them present only once. The sequenced sample was PBMCs. Every receptor here comes from a female donor with HTLV-1-associated myelopathy (HAM/TSP).

This clonotype came up many times. CDR3 nucleotide sequence: TGCGCCAGCAGCCAGGCCGTCCCGGGACAGCGCACAGATACGCAGTATTTT. It codes for CASSQAVPGQRTDTQYF. The rearrangement uses TRBV4-1 and TRBJ2-3, with TRBD1 matching 7 bases. From germline, CDR1 is MGHRA and CDR2 YSYEKL. This CDR3 has 17 amino acids. Germline trimming cut 3 bases from V and 1 base from J; bases unmatched to any gene: 10.

This clonotype was detected many times. The CDR3 spells CSVVLPRLIGNTIYF. The CDR3, as DNA: TGCAGCGTTGTCCTACCCAGACTGATTGGAAACACCATATATTTT. V and J are TRBV29-1 and TRBJ1-3, with D unclear. This CDR3 has 15 residues. CDR1 is SQVTM and CDR2 is ANQGSEA in the germline V gene. V was clipped by 4 bases and J by 3 bases, with 16 bases between them.

The CDR3 DNA reads as TGTGCCAGCAGCGGGACTAGCGGGGAGAGCTCCTACGAGCAGTACTTC. It codes for CASSGTSGESSYEQYF. The V call is TRBV9, the J call TRBJ2-7; 12 positions match TRBD2. Germline V gene sequence: CDR1 SGDLS, CDR2 YYNGEE. V lost 3 bases to trimming and J lost 0 bases; unmatched junction nucleotides: 4. This CDR3 comprises 16 residues.

Here the CDR3 reads CASSVEAVNTEAFF. CDR3 bases: TGTGCCAGCAGCGTAGAGGCGGTGAACACTGAAGCTTTCTTT. The rearrangement joins TRBV9 to TRBJ1-1, with unresolved D. V lost 0 bases and J lost 0, with 6 bases in between. The CDR3 consists of 14 residues. CDR1 SGDLS and CDR2 YYNGEE come from the germline V gene.

About this clonotype itself: At one boundary the junction diverges from the germline segment, which might be a read error. The V gene is TRBV12-3 or TRBV12-4, the J gene TRBJ2-4; D unresolved. CDR3 length: 12 residues. DNA for the CDR3: TGTGCCAGCAGTTTACATGAGAACATTCAGTACTTT. Its protein product is CASSLHENIQYF.

This clonotype showed up many times. The CDR3 protein is CASSWSGGGAGFEQFF. The CDR3 region has the DNA TGCGCCAGCAGCTGGTCCGGCGGGGGGGCAGGTTTTGAGCAGTTCTTC. The chain has TRBV5-1 and TRBJ2-1, with 9 bases aligning to TRBD2. This CDR3 is built from 16 residues. Germline CDR1 and CDR2: SGHRS and YFSETQ. V gave up 3 bases and J gave up 9 bases; unmatched junction bases: 13.

This clonotype was observed at least ten times. The CDR3 DNA reads TGTGCCAGCAGCTTAGCTTTTTGGCAGGGTGGCCCGGAGACCCAGTACTTC. Protein: CASSLAFWQGGPETQYF. The rearrangement uses TRBV7-9 and TRBJ2-5; possible D gene TRBD1, 5 bases. Germline V CDR1 and CDR2: SEHNR, FQNEAQ (reference sequence). This CDR3 comprises 17 residues. The V and J ends lost 0 bases and 5 bases respectively, with 19 bases between them.

This clonotype occurred many times. The chain is built from TRBV7-8 and TRBJ2-3; 7 nucleotides match TRBD2. This CDR3 region has 16 residues. Germline lookup yields CDR1 SGHVS and CDR2 FQNEAQ. Germline trimming cut 1 base from V and 6 bases from J; bases unmatched to any gene: 10. The CDR3: CASSLVLIRGEDTQYF. CDR3 nucleotide sequence: TGTGCCAGCAGCTTAGTACTTATCCGGGGGGAGGATACGCAGTATTTT.

The sample holds many counts of this clonotype. The V and J genes are TRBV5-1 and TRBJ2-5; no reliable D call. CDR1 SGHRS and CDR2 YFSETQ come from the germline V gene. The CDR3 is made up of 14 amino acids. V dropped 0 bases and J dropped 7 bases, with 13 bases sitting between them. In DNA, the CDR3 is TGCGCCAGCAGCTTGGTTTCCGGTCCGGGGACCCAGTACTTC. It specifies CASSLVSGPGTQYF.

This clonotype was observed at least ten times. The chain links TRBV6-5 to TRBJ2-7; D possibly corresponds to TRBD2 (7 bases). V dropped 0 bases and J dropped 2 bases, with 17 bases sitting between them. The CDR3 has 17 amino acids. Germline V lookup: CDR1 MNHEY, CDR2 SVGAGI. The CDR3 DNA is TGTGCCAGCAGTTACTCGACGGGGGGACACAGTACCTACGAGCAGTACTTC. It is translated as CASSYSTGGHSTYEQYF.

Within the sample, this clonotype is medium-sized. This sequence joins TRBV5-1 and TRBJ1-5; the D is unclear. The CDR3 sequence is 14 residues long. Per the germline V gene, CDR1 is SGHRS and CDR2 is YFSETQ. V was clipped by 4 bases and J by 4 bases, with 12 bases between them. The CDR3 region is CASSLGGFNQPQHF. The CDR3 nucleotides are TGCGCCAGCAGCCTAGGAGGTTTTAATCAGCCCCAGCATTTT.

The chain combines TRBV5-1 with TRBJ2-6, with 8 bases lining up with TRBD2. CDR3 length: 18 residues. Trimming removed 0 bases from V and 0 bases from J; junction bases left unmatched: 5. Germline V gene lookup returns CDR1 SGHRS and CDR2 YFSETQ. The CDR3 DNA sequence: TGCGCCAGCAGCTTGGGGGCGGGGGGAGCCTCTGGGGCCAACGTCCTGACTTTC. This encodes CASSLGAGGASGANVLTF.

The chain has TRBV12-3 or TRBV12-4 and TRBJ2-7; 7 bases agree with TRBD1. This CDR3 region has 13 residues. V dropped 7 bases and J dropped 5; count of bases not matched to a gene: 8. This CDR3 reads CASTLGRGHEQYF. The CDR3 DNA follows: TGTGCCAGCACCCTGGGTAGGGGGCACGAGCAGTACTTC.

This clonotype has just a few counts. V is TRBV5-1 and J is TRBJ2-5, with TRBD2 matching 10 bases. Per the germline V gene, CDR1 is SGHRS and CDR2 is YFSETQ. The V and J ends lost 6 bases and 2 bases, in that order; junction bases with no gene match: 4. The CDR3 extends over 14 amino acids. The CDR3 is CASTQRGGQETQYF. The CDR3 nucleotides are TGCGCCAGCACCCAGCGGGGGGGGCAAGAGACCCAGTACTTC.